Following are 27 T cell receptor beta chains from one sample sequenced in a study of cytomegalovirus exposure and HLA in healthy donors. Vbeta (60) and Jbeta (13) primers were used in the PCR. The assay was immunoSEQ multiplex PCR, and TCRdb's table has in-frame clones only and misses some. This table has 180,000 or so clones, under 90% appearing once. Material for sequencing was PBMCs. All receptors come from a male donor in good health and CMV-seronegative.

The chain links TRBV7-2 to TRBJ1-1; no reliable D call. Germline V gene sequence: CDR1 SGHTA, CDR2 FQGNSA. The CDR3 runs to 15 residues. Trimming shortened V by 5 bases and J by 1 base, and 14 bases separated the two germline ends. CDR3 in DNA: TGTGCCAGCAGCACCGCGGGAGGCTGGAACACTGAAGCTTTCTTT. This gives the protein CASSTAGGWNTEAFF.

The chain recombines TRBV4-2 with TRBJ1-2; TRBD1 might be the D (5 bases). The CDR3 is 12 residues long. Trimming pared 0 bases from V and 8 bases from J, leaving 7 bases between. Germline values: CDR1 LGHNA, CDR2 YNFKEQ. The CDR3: CASSQDNRGYTF. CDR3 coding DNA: TGTGCCAGCAGCCAAGATAACAGGGGCTACACCTTC.

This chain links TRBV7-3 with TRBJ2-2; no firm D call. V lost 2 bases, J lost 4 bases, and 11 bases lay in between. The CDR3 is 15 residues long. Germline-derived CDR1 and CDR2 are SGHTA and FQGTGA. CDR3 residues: CASSLFTLGTGELFF. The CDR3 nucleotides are TGTGCCAGCAGCTTATTCACCCTAGGCACCGGGGAGCTGTTTTTT.

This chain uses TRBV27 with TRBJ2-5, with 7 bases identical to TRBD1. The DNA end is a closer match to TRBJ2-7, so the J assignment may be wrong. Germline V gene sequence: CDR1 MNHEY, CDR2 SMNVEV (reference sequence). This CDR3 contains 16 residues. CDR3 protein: CASSLTPPGQLYEQYF. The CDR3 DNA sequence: TGTGCCAGCAGTTTAACGCCCCCGGGACAGCTATACGAGCAGTACTTC.

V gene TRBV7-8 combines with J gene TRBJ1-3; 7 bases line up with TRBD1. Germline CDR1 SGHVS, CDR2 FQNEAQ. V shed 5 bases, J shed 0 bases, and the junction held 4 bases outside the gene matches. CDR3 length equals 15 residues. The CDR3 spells CASSVGQYSGNTIYF. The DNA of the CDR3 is TGTGCCAGCAGCGTGGGACAGTACTCTGGAAACACCATATATTTT.

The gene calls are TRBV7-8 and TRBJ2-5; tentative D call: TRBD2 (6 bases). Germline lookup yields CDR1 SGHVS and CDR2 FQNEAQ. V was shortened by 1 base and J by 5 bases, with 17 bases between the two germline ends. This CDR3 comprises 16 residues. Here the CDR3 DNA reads TGTGCCAGCAGCTTAGGCGGGGCGAGTTTGGCCGAGACCCAGTACTTC. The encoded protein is CASSLGGASLAETQYF.

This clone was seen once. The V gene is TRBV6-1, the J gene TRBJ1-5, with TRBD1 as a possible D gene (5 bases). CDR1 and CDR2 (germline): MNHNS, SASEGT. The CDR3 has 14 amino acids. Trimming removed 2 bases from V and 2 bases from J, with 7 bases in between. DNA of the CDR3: TGTGCCAGCAGTGAATCGGGGGGCAATCAGCCCCAGCATTTT. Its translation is CASSESGGNQPQHF.

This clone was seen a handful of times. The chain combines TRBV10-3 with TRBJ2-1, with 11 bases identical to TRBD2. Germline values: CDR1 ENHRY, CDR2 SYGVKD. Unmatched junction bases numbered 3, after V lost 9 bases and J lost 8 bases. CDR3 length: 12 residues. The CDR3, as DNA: TGTGCCATAACTAGCGGGAGCGATGAGCAGTTCTTC. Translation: CAITSGSDEQFF.

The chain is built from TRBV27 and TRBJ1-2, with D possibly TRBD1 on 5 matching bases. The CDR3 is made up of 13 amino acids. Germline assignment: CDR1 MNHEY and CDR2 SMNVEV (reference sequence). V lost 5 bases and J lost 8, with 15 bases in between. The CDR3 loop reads CASSQSGVMGYTF. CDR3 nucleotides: TGTGCCAGCAGTCAATCGGGGGTAATGGGCTACACCTTC.

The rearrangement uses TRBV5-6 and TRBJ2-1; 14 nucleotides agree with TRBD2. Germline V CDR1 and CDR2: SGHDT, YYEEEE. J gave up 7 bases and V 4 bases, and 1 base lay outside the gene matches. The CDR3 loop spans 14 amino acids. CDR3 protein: CASSRLAGGNEQFF. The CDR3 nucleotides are TGTGCCAGCAGCAGACTAGCGGGAGGGAATGAGCAGTTCTTC.

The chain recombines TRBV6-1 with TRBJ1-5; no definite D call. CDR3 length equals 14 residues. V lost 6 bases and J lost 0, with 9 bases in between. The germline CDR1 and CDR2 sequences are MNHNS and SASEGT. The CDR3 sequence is CASSPSYSNQPQHF. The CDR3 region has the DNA TGTGCCAGCAGCCCGAGTTATAGCAATCAGCCCCAGCATTTT.

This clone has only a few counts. This CDR3 reads CASKIAVTGYGYTF. The CDR3 coding sequence is TGTGCCAGCAAAATTGCCGTAACTGGCTATGGCTACACCTTC. The chain links TRBV2 to TRBJ1-2; D not resolved. This CDR3 has 14 amino acids. CDR1 is SNHLY and CDR2 is FYNNEI in the germline V gene. The germline V and J ends were trimmed by 7 bases and 4 bases, with 16 bases remaining between them.

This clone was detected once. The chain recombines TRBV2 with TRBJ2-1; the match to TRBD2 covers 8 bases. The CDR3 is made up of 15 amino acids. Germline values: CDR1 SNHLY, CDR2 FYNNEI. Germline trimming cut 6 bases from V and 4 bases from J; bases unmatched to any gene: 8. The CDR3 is CASSDSGGPYNEQFF. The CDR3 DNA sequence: TGTGCCAGCAGCGATTCGGGGGGGCCATACAATGAGCAGTTCTTC. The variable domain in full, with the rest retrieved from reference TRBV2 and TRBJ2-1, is EPEVTQTPSHQVTQMGQEVILRCVPISNHLYFYWYRQILGQKVEFLVSFYNNEISEKSEIFDDQFSVERPDGSNFTLKIRSTKLEDSAMYFCASSDSGGPYNEQFFGPGTRLTVL.

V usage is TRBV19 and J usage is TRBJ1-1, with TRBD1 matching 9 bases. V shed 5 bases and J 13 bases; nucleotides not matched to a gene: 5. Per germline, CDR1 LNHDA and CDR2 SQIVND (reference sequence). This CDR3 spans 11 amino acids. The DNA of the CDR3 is TGTGCCAGTAGTGCGGGACAGGGTGGTTTCTTT. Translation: CASSAGQGGFF.

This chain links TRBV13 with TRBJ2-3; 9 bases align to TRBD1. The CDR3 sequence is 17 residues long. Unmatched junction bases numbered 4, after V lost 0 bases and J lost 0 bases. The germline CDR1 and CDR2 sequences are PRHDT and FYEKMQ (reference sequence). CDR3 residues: CASSLGRTGASTDTQYF. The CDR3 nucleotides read TGTGCCAGCAGCTTAGGTCGGACAGGGGCTAGCACAGATACGCAGTATTTT.

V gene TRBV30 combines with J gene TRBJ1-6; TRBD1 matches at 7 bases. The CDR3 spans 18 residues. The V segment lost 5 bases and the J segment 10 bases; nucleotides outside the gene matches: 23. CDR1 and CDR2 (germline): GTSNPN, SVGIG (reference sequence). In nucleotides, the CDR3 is TGTGCCTGGCTCCAAAAAAGGACAGGACCTTCGAGGAACTCACCCCTCCACTTT. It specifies CAWLQKRTGPSRNSPLHF.

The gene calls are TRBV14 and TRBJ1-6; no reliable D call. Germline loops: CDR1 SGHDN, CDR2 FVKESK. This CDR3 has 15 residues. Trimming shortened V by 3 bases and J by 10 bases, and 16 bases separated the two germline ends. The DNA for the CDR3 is TGTGCCAGCAGCCAGGCTCAGGCCTATCAGTCACCCCTCCACTTT. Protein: CASSQAQAYQSPLHF.

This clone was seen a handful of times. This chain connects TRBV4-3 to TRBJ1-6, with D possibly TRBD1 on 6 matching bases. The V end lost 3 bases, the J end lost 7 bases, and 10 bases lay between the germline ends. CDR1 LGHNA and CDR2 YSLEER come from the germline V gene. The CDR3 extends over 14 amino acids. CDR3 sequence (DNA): TGCGCCAGCAGCCAGGGGGCCGAAAATTCACCCCTCCACTTT. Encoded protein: CASSQGAENSPLHF.

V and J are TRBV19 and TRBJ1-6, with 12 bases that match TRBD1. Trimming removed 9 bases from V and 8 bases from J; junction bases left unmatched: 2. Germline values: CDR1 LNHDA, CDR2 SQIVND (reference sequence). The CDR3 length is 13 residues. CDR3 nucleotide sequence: TGTGCCAGCGGGACAGGGGGCGATTCACCCCTCCACTTT. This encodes CASGTGGDSPLHF.

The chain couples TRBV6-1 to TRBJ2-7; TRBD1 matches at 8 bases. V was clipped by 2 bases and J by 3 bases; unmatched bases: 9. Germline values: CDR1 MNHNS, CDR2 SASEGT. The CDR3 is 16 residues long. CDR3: CASSESLGTGGYEQYF. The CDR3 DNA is TGTGCCAGCAGTGAATCCTTAGGGACAGGAGGCTACGAGCAGTACTTC.

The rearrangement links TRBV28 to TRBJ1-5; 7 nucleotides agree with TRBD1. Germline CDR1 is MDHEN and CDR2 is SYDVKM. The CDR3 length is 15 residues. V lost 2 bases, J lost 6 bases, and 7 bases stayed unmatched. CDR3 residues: CASSLTTGRSQPQHF. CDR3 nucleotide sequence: TGTGCCAGCAGTTTAACGACAGGGCGGAGTCAGCCCCAGCATTTT.

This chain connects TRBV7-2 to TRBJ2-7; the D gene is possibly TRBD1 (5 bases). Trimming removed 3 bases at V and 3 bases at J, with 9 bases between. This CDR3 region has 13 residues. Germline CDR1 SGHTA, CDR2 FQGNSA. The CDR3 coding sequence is TGTGCCAGCAGCTTGGGGCTAGACTACGAGCAGTACTTC. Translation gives CASSLGLDYEQYF.

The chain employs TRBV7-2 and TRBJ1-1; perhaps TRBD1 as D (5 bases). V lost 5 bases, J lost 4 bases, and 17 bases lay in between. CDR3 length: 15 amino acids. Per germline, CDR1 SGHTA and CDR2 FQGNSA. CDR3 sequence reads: CASSLQIQAFTEAFF. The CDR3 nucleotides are TGTGCCAGCAGCCTCCAAATACAGGCTTTCACTGAAGCTTTCTTT.

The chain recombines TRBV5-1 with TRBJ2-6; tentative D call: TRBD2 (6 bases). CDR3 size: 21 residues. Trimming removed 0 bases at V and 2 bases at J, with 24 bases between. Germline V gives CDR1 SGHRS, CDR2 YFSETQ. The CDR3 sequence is CASSLGGAGLGARTGANVLTF. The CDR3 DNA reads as TGCGCCAGCAGCTTGGGAGGAGCGGGCCTAGGGGCCCGGACTGGGGCCAACGTCCTGACTTTC.

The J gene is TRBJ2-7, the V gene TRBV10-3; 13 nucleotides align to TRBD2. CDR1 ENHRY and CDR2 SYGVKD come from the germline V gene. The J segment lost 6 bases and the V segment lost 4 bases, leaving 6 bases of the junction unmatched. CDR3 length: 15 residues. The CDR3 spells CAISAGTSGTSEQYF. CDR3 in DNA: TGTGCCATCAGTGCTGGGACTAGCGGGACAAGCGAGCAGTACTTC.

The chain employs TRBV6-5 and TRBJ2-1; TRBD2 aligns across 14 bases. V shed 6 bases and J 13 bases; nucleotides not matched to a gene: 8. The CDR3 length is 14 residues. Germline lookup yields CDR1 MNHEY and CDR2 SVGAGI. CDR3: CASRPGLAGEGQFF. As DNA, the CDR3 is TGTGCCAGCAGACCGGGACTAGCGGGAGAGGGACAGTTCTTC.

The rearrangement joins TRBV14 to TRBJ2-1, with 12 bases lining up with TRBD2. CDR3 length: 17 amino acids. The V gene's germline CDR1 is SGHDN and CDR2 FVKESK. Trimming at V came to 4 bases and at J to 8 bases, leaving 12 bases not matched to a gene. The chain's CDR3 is CASSPILGTSGSHEQFF. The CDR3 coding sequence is TGTGCCAGCAGCCCGATACTCGGGACTAGCGGGTCCCATGAGCAGTTCTTC.